This T cell receptor beta chain was identified in a study of T cell changes during pregnancy in multiple sclerosis. The protocol was immunoSEQ multiplex PCR, while the TCRdb copy is restricted to in-frame clones and leaves out a portion. The sample yields roughly 93,000 clones, less than 95% seen once. The germline V gene has CDR1 SGHRS and CDR2 YFSETQ. J gave up 7 bases and V 4 bases, and 10 bases lay outside the gene matches. The CDR3 totals 17 residues. This chain joins TRBV5-1 and TRBJ2-1; 14 positions match TRBD2. This receptor was identified in a female donor with multiple sclerosis, enrolled in a pregnancy study. The sample in question was peripheral blood, obtained before pregnancy. The CDR3: CASSPGLAGAPENEQFF. CDR3 nucleotides: TGCGCCAGCAGCCCGGGACTAGCGGGGGCCCCGGAAAATGAGCAGTTCTTC. The whole variable domain, remainder taken from reference TRBV5-1 and TRBJ2-1, is KAGVTQTPRYLIKTRGQQVTLSCSPISGHRSVSWYQQTPGQGLQFLFEYFSETQRNKGNFPGRFSGRQFSNSRSEMNVSTLELGDSALYLCASSPGLAGAPENEQFFGPGTRLTVL.